This TCR beta chain was captured in a study of T cell repertoires in cytomegalovirus infection. Study details: Well-studied HLA-B-restricted epitopes and recently identified HLA-C-restricted epitopes of CMV were both used in the study. Evidence of both CMV infection and a matching HLA type came from public TCR beta signatures. Study results and limitations: Frequencies of public TCR beta families were cumulated, and this identified carriers of CMV plus the relevant HLA.

The length of the CDR3 is 13 residues. The V and J ends lost 7 bases and 7 bases respectively, with 18 bases between them. CDR1 is SQVTM and CDR2 is ANQGSEA in the germline V gene. MiXCR, applied by TCRdb to the reads, yields one record per CDR3 protein. Of hundreds of thousands of distinct CDR3 sequences listed, roughly 43% were seen once; the top ten hold 35% to 50%. Remarks on this clonotype: The antigen is undetermined.

V and J are TRBV29-1 and TRBJ2-3, with D possibly matching TRBD2 (6 bases). The sequenced sample was cultured PBMCs, obtained from culture after CMV antigen stimulation. This receptor was identified in a human donor in good health (CMV status not recorded). Some clones in this sample may be carry-over from other donors' samples. CDR3 amino acids: CSAATRFTNTQYF. The CDR3 region has the DNA TGCAGCGCCGCGACTAGGTTCACTAATACGCAGTATTTT.